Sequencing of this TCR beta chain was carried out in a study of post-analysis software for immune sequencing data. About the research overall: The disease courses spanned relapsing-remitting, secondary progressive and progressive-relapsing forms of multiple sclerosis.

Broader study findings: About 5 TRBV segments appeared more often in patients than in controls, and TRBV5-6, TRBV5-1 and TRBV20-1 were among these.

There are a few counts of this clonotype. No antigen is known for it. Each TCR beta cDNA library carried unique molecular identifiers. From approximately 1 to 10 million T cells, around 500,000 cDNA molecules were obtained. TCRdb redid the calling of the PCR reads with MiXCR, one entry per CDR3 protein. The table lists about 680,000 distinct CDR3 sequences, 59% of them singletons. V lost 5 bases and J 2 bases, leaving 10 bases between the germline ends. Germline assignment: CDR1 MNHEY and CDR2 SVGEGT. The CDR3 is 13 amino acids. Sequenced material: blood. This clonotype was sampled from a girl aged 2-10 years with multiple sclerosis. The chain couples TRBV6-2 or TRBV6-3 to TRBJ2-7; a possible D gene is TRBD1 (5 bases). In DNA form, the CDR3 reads TGTGCCAGCAGTAGACAGTCCACCTACGAGCAGTACTTC. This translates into CASSRQSTYEQYF.